A single sample is the source of the 14 T cell receptor beta chains below, sequenced in a study of CD8 T cells in ankylosing spondylitis. TCRdb called the 5' RACE reads again in MiXCR, with one record for every CDR3 protein. Counted here are about 130,000 distinct CDR3 sequences, 6.5% to 9% occurring once; the ten biggest clones make up roughly an eighth. Sequencing used blood, either unsorted or a sorted T cell fraction (not recorded which). Source of these receptors: a male donor with ankylosing spondylitis or in good health (not recorded which).

Note on this clonotype: This could be a read error, since a much larger clone is one nucleotide away. V gene TRBV6-2 or TRBV6-3 combines with J gene TRBJ2-7; D unresolved. Germline V gene lookup returns CDR1 MNHEY and CDR2 SVGEGT. V was shortened by 9 bases and J by 3 bases, with 15 bases between the two germline ends. This CDR3 has 13 amino acids. CDR3 nucleotide sequence: TGTGCCAGTAAAGAGGAGAGCCGCTACGAGCAGTACTTC. It encodes CASKEESRYEQYF.

This clonotype came up many times. The chain combines TRBV6-2 or TRBV6-3 with TRBJ2-7; the D gene is possibly TRBD1 (6 bases). V was pared by 8 bases and J by 3 bases, with 17 bases between. Germline lookup yields CDR1 MNHEY and CDR2 SVGEGT. The CDR3 contains 14 residues. CDR3 sequence (DNA): TGTGCCAGCGGGGCAGGGGAAATTTTCTACGAGCAGTACTTC. It yields the protein CASGAGEIFYEQYF.

This clonotype was picked up many times. This rearrangement joins TRBV12-3 or TRBV12-4 to TRBJ1-5, with 7 bases lining up with TRBD1. The CDR3 contains 16 residues. The trim removed 6 bases at V and 4 bases at J, leaving 12 bases unmatched. The CDR3 sequence is CASSQGTVQGNQPQHF. CDR3 bases: TGTGCCAGCAGCCAAGGGACCGTACAGGGGAATCAGCCCCAGCATTTT.

This clonotype has a handful of counts. The gene calls are TRBV7-9 and TRBJ2-1; TRBD2 matches at 10 bases. Germline CDR1 is SEHNR and CDR2 is FQNEAQ (reference sequence). The CDR3 is 14 residues long. Trimming removed 6 bases from V and 3 bases from J; junction bases left unmatched: 2. The CDR3: CASSTSGIYNEQFF. The CDR3, as DNA: TGTGCCAGCAGTACTAGCGGGATCTACAATGAGCAGTTCTTC.

Many counts were recorded for this clonotype. The chain recombines TRBV15 with TRBJ1-1; D is uncertain. The germline V and J ends were trimmed by 0 bases and 2 bases, with 10 bases remaining between them. Germline CDR1 and CDR2: LNHNV and YYDKDF (reference sequence). The CDR3 is 15 amino acids. CDR3: CATSRDARPNTEAFF. Here the CDR3 DNA reads TGTGCCACCAGCAGAGATGCAAGACCAAACACTGAAGCTTTCTTT.

This clonotype was observed at least ten times. The chain combines TRBV7-2 with TRBJ2-2, with 7 bases identical to TRBD2. The germline V gene has CDR1 SGHTA and CDR2 FQGNSA. Germline trimming cut 0 bases from V and 6 bases from J; bases unmatched to any gene: 4. CDR3 length: 15 amino acids. CDR3 bases: TGTGCCAGCAGCTTAGCTTGGGGAGGGTCCGGGGAGCTGTTTTTT. Encoded protein: CASSLAWGGSGELFF.

At least ten counts were recorded for this clonotype. The CDR3 nucleotides read TGTGCCAGCAGACCCTCGGCAGGGGTCAACACTGAAGCTTTCTTT. As protein: CASRPSAGVNTEAFF. V and J are TRBV3-1 and TRBJ1-1; D might be TRBD1 (6 bases). Per the germline V gene, CDR1 is LGHDT and CDR2 is YNNKEL (reference sequence). This CDR3 comprises 15 residues. V dropped 6 bases and J dropped 2 bases, with 16 bases sitting between them.

This clonotype was observed a handful of times. The J gene is TRBJ1-2, the V gene TRBV5-5; D may be TRBD1 (6 bases). The CDR3 is 15 amino acids. Germline-derived CDR1 and CDR2 are SGHKS and YYEKEE (reference sequence). Deletions cut 3 bases from V and 2 bases from J, with 14 bases between. The CDR3 nucleotides are TGTGCCAGCAGCTCGCAAAGGGGGGACAACTATGGCTACACCTTC. Its protein is CASSSQRGDNYGYTF.

This sequence joins TRBV28 and TRBJ2-1; TRBD2 is a possible D gene (6 bases). Trimming took off 6 bases at V and 0 bases at J, with 12 bases between the two ends. This CDR3 contains 15 residues. Germline V CDR1 and CDR2: MDHEN, SYDVKM. Here the CDR3 DNA reads TGTGCCAGCAGCCCGACTAGGAGCTCCTACAATGAGCAGTTCTTC. This gives the protein CASSPTRSSYNEQFF.

In its sample, this clonotype was seen many times. This chain links TRBV12-3 or TRBV12-4 with TRBJ2-5; no definite D call. Deletions cut 9 bases from V and 6 bases from J, with 17 bases between. The CDR3 covers 13 residues. CDR3 amino acids: CASRPDKQKTQYF. The CDR3 DNA reads TGTGCCAGTAGGCCCGACAAGCAAAAGACCCAGTACTTC.

This clonotype was seen many times. This chain connects TRBV20-1 to TRBJ2-1; no clear D gene. Trimming removed 3 bases from V and 0 bases from J, with 12 bases in between. Germline V gene data show CDR1 as DFQATT and CDR2 as SNEGSKA (reference sequence). The CDR3 extends over 15 amino acids. CDR3 nucleotide sequence: TGCAGTGCTAGTCCTCGCGAGAGCTCCTACAATGAGCAGTTCTTC. Its protein product is CSASPRESSYNEQFF.

This clonotype was counted many times. This chain uses TRBV11-2 with TRBJ2-5; D gene ambiguous. Germline V gives CDR1 SGHAT, CDR2 FQNNGV. Trimming left V 1 base short and J 4 bases short, with 10 bases between. The CDR3 sequence is 14 residues long. The CDR3 is CASSLGRVPETQYF. The DNA of the CDR3 is TGTGCCAGCAGCTTAGGACGGGTGCCAGAGACCCAGTACTTC. Filled out from reference TRBV11-2 and TRBJ2-5, the complete variable domain reads EAGVAQSPRYKIIEKRQSVAFWCNPISGHATLYWYQQILGQGPKLLIQFQNNGVVDDSQLPKDRFSAERLKGVDSTLKIQPAKLEDSAVYLCASSLGRVPETQYFGPGTRLLVL.

This clonotype showed up many times. The CDR3 here is CASSRNTGATTGELFF. CDR3 nucleotides: TGTGCCAGCAGCCGAAACACCGGGGCAACCACCGGGGAGCTGTTTTTT. The chain links TRBV4-2 to TRBJ2-2, with D perhaps matching TRBD1 or TRBD2 (5 bases each). Germline V gives CDR1 LGHNA, CDR2 YNFKEQ. V lost 4 bases and J 4 bases, leaving 16 bases between the germline ends. This CDR3 contains 16 residues.

Comment on this clonotype: A much larger clone is a single base away; this may be a read error. The chain couples TRBV5-1 to TRBJ1-2; TRBD1 aligns across 7 bases. Per germline, CDR1 SGHRS and CDR2 YFSETQ. The CDR3 is made up of 13 amino acids. This CDR3 is CASSLEGANGSTF. CDR3 sequence (DNA): TGCGCCAGCAGCTTGGAGGGGGCAAATGGCTCCACCTTC.